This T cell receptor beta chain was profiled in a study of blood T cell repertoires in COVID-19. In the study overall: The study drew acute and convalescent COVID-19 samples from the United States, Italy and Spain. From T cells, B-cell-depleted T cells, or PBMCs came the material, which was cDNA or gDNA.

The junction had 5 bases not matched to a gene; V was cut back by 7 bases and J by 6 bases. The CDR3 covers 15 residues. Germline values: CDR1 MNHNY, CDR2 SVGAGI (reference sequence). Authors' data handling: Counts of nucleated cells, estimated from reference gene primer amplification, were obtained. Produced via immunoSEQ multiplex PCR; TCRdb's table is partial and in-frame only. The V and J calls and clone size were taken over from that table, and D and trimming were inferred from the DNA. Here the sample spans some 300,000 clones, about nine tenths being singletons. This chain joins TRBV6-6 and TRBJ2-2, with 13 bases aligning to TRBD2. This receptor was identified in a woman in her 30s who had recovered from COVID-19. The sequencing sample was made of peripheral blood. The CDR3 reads CASIQLAGGPGELFF. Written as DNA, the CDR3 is TGTGCCAGCATTCAACTAGCGGGGGGGCCCGGGGAGCTGTTTTTT.